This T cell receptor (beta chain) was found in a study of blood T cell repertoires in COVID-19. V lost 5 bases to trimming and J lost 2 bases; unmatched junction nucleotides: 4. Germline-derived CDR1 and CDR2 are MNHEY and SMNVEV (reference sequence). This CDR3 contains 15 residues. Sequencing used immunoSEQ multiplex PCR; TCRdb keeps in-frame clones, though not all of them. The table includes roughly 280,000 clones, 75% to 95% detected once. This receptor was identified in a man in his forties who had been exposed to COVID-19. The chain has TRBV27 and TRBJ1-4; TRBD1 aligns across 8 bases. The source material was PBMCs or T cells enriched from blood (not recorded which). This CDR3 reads CASSPTGATNEKLFF. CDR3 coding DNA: TGTGCCAGCAGTCCGACAGGGGCGACTAATGAAAAACTGTTTTTT. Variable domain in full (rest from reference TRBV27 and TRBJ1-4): EAQVTQNPRYLITVTGKKLTVTCSQNMNHEYMSWYRQDPGLGLRQIYYSMNVEVTDKGDVPEGYKVSRKEKRNFPLILESPSPNQTSLYFCASSPTGATNEKLFFGSGTQLSVL.